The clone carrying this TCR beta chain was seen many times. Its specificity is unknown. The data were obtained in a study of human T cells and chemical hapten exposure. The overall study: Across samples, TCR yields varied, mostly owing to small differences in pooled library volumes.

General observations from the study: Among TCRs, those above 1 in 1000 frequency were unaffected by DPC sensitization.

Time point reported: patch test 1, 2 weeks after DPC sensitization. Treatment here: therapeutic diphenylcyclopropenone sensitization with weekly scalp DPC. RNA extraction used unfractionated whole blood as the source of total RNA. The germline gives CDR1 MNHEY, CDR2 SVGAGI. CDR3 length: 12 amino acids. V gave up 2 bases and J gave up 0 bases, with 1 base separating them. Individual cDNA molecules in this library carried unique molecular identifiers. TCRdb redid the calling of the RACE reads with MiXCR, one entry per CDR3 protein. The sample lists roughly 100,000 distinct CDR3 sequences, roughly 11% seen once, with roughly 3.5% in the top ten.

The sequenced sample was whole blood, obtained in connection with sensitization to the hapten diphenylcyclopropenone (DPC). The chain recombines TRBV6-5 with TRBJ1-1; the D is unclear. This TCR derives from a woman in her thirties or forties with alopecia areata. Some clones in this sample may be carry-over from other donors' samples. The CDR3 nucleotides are TGTGCCAGCAGTTACCTGAACACTGAAGCTTTCTTT. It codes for CASSYLNTEAFF.